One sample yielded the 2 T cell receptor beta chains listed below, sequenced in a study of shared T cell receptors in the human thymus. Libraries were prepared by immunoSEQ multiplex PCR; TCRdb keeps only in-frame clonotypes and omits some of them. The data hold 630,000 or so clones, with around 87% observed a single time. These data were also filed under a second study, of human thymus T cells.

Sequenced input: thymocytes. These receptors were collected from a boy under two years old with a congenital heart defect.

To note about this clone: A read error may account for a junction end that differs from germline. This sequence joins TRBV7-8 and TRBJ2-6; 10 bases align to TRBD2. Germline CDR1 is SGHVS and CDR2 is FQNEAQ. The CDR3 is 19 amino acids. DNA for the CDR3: TGTGCCAGCAGCTTATACCAACTAGCGGGGTGCTCTGGGGCCAACGTTCTGACTTTC. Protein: CASSLYQLAGCSGANVLTF.

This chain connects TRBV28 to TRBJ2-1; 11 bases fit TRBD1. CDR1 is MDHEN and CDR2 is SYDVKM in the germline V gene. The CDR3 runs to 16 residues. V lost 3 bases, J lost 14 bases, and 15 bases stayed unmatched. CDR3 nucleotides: TGTGCCAGCAGTTTTCTCGGACAGGGGGCGACCCGGGGGGAGTTCTTC. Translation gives CASSFLGQGATRGEFF.